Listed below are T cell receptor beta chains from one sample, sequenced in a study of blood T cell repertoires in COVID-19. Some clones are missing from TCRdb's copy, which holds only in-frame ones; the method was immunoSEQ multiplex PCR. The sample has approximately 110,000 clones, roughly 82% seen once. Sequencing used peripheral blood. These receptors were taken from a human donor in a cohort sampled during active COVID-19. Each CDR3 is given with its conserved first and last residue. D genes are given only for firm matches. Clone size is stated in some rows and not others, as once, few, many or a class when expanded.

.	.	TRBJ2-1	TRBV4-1	TGCGCCAGCAGCCGACAGGATCTAGAGAAGAATGAGCAGTTCTTC	CASSRQDLEKNEQFF
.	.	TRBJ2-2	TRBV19	TGTGCCAGTAGTACCAAAACTATAACGGGGGAGCTGTTTTTT	CASSTKTITGELFF
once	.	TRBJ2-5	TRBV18	TGTGCCAGCTCACCTTACAGGGAGGAGACCCAGTACTTC	CASSPYREETQYF
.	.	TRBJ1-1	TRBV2	TGTGCCAGCAGTGAAAGTCCGGGTTTTGACACTGAAGCTTTCTTT	CASSESPGFDTEAFF
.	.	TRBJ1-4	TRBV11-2	TGTGCCAGCAGCTCCTTCGTCCGCGAACTGTTTTTT	CASSSFVRELFF
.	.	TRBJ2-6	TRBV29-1	TGCAGCGTTGAATTCCGGGACTTTTACTCTGGGGCCAACGTCCTGACTTTC	CSVEFRDFYSGANVLTF
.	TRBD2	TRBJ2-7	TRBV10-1	TGCGCCAGCAAATCCTTCCCAGCGGGAGATCGGGAGCAGTACTTC	CASKSFPAGDREQYF
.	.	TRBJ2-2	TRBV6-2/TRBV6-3	TGTGCCAGCAGTTATCTAGTCACCGGGGAGCTGTTTTTT	CASSYLVTGELFF
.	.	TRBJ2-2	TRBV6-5	TGTGCCAGCAACACCCGGGGGAACACCGGGGAGCTGTTTTTT	CASNTRGNTGELFF
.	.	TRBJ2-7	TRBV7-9	TGTGCCAGCAGCTTAGGGACAGATTCCTACGAGCAGTACTTC	CASSLGTDSYEQYF
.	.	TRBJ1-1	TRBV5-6	TGTGCCAGCAGCTCCTCCTTGGCGGGTGTAGCTTTCTTT	CASSSSLAGVAFF